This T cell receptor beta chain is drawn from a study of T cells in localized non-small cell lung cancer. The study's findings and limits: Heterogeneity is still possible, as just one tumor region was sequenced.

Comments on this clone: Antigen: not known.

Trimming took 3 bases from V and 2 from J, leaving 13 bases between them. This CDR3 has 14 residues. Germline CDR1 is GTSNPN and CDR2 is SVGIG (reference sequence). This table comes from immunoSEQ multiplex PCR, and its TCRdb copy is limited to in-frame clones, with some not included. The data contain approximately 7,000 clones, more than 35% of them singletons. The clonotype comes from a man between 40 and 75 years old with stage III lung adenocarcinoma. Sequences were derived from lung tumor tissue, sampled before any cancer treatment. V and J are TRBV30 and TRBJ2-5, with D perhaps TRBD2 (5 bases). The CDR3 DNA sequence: TGTGCCTGGAGCAGAGGGAGTAGGCAAGAGACCCAGTACTTC. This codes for CAWSRGSRQETQYF.